Presented here are 30 T cell receptor beta chains from one specimen sequenced in a study of cytomegalovirus exposure and HLA in healthy donors. Primers: 60 Vbeta forward and 13 Jbeta reverse. TCRdb's table, derived via immunoSEQ multiplex PCR, lists solely in-frame clones and lacks some. The sample yields 95,000 to 100,000 clones, more than 70% seen once. Source material: PBMCs. These receptors originate from a female donor in good health and CMV-seronegative.

This clone turned up a few times. The chain recombines TRBV19 with TRBJ1-2; tentative D call: TRBD1 (6 bases). Trimming pared 7 bases from V and 5 bases from J, leaving 20 bases between. The germline gives CDR1 LNHDA, CDR2 SQIVND (reference sequence). The CDR3 length is 15 residues. CDR3 in amino acids: CASIASPGTPYGYTF. DNA of the CDR3: TGTGCCAGTATCGCAAGTCCAGGGACACCGTATGGCTACACCTTC.

The V gene is TRBV6-5, the J gene TRBJ1-2; unclear D gene. The CDR3 covers 15 residues. Germline V lookup: CDR1 MNHEY, CDR2 SVGAGI. V lost 0 bases to trimming and J lost 4 bases, with 12 bases between them. CDR3 amino acids: CASSYSIGKFYGYTF. CDR3 sequence (DNA): TGTGCCAGCAGTTACTCTATTGGCAAGTTCTATGGCTACACCTTC.

This chain joins TRBV2 and TRBJ2-7; 7 bases align to TRBD1. Germline assignment: CDR1 SNHLY and CDR2 FYNNEI. This CDR3 has 12 residues. With 8 bases clipped from V and 3 bases from J, the junction kept 4 bases outside the gene matches. CDR3 nucleotides: TGTGCCAGCGGGGACAGTTACTACGAGCAGTACTTC. This codes for CASGDSYYEQYF. The whole variable domain, filled in from reference TRBV2 and TRBJ2-7, reads EPEVTQTPSHQVTQMGQEVILRCVPISNHLYFYWYRQILGQKVEFLVSFYNNEISEKSEIFDDQFSVERPDGSNFTLKIRSTKLEDSAMYFCASGDSYYEQYFGPGTRLTVT.

The chain has TRBV15 and TRBJ2-7; D call uncertain. Trimming shortened V by 2 bases and J by 7 bases, and 15 bases separated the two germline ends. Germline CDR1 and CDR2: LNHNV and YYDKDF (reference sequence). This CDR3 has 14 residues. Here the CDR3 reads CATSRLGQNWEQYF. CDR3 DNA: TGTGCCACCAGCAGATTGGGCCAAAACTGGGAGCAGTACTTC. Full variable domain (remainder filled in from reference TRBV15 and TRBJ2-7): DAMVIQNPRYQVTQFGKPVTLSCSQTLNHNVMYWYQQKSSQAPKLLFHYYDKDFNNEADTPDNFQSRRPNTSFCFLDIRSPGLGDTAMYLCATSRLGQNWEQYFGPGTRLTVT.

Only a few counts were recorded for this clone. The rearrangement links TRBV6-5 to TRBJ1-1; TRBD1 is a possible D gene (5 bases). Germline loops: CDR1 MNHEY, CDR2 SVGAGI. CDR3 length: 16 amino acids. Trimming pared 4 bases from V and 0 bases from J, leaving 15 bases between. CDR3 loop: CASSFRTSTLNTEAFF. The CDR3 coding sequence is TGTGCCAGCAGTTTCAGGACATCAACCCTGAACACTGAAGCTTTCTTT.

This chain connects TRBV4-1 to TRBJ1-6, with TRBD1 identical over 12 bases. Germline CDR1 MGHRA, CDR2 YSYEKL. V lost 4 bases, J lost 7 bases, and 11 bases stayed unmatched. The CDR3 is 18 residues long. The CDR3 coding sequence is TGCGCCAGCAGCCGAGGTCCGGGACAGGGGGCGGGAAATTCACCCCTCCACTTT. Translation: CASSRGPGQGAGNSPLHF.

The V gene is TRBV5-5, the J gene TRBJ2-1; 7 bases agree with TRBD2. Germline V gene lookup returns CDR1 SGHKS and CDR2 YYEKEE (reference sequence). V shed 2 bases, J shed 2 bases, and the junction held 4 bases outside the gene matches. The CDR3 covers 15 residues. The CDR3 DNA is TGTGCCAGCAGCTTAGGACTAGGTACCTACAATGAGCAGTTCTTC. This gives the protein CASSLGLGTYNEQFF.

The chain carries TRBV27 and TRBJ2-7; TRBD2 aligns across 12 bases. CDR1 and CDR2 (germline): MNHEY, SMNVEV (reference sequence). The CDR3 sequence is 16 residues long. With V trimmed by 8 bases and J by 5 bases, 13 bases remained unmatched. CDR3 loop: CASFPRASGRAHEQYF. The CDR3 DNA reads TGTGCCAGCTTTCCCCGGGCTAGCGGGAGGGCCCACGAGCAGTACTTC.

The chain links TRBV28 to TRBJ2-7; 7 bases align to TRBD2. This CDR3 comprises 15 residues. Trimming removed 4 bases from V and 2 bases from J; junction bases left unmatched: 8. Germline V gene data show CDR1 as MDHEN and CDR2 as SYDVKM. The CDR3 protein is CASSSGLGGAYEQYF. The CDR3 DNA is TGTGCCAGCAGTTCAGGACTAGGCGGAGCCTACGAGCAGTACTTC.

J is TRBJ1-1 and V is TRBV4-2, with D unresolved. V lost 0 bases, J lost 3 bases, and 20 bases lay in between. The CDR3 runs to 18 residues. Germline CDR1 LGHNA, CDR2 YNFKEQ. CDR3 region: CASSQDRPTSISYTEAFF. CDR3 bases: TGTGCCAGCAGCCAAGATCGCCCTACTTCAATATCTTACACTGAAGCTTTCTTT.

As to this clone: Compared with germline, one end of the junction differs, possibly owing to a read error. This rearrangement joins TRBV7-9 to TRBJ2-4, with D maybe TRBD2 (6 bases). Per the germline V gene, CDR1 is SEHNR and CDR2 is FQNEAQ (reference sequence). This CDR3 region has 15 residues. The CDR3 bases are TGTTCCAGCAGCTTAGCTAGCGAAGCCCTAAACATTCAGTACTTC. Translating it yields CSSSLASEALNIQYF.

This sequence joins TRBV11-2 and TRBJ2-7; 10 bases align to TRBD1. V lost 1 base to trimming and J lost 3 bases; unmatched junction nucleotides: 3. The CDR3 sequence is 15 residues long. Germline loops: CDR1 SGHAT, CDR2 FQNNGV. The CDR3 sequence: CASSLVTGGIYEQYF. DNA of the CDR3: TGTGCCAGCAGCTTAGTGACAGGGGGCATCTACGAGCAGTACTTC.

V gene TRBV6-1 combines with J gene TRBJ2-1; 9 nucleotides align to TRBD1. V dropped 4 bases and J dropped 1; count of bases not matched to a gene: 5. CDR1 and CDR2 from the germline V gene are MNHNS and SASEGT. CDR3 size: 16 residues. The CDR3 DNA reads as TGTGCCAGCAGTGGCCGACAGGGGGTTTCCTACAATGAGCAGTTCTTC. Translated, it gives CASSGRQGVSYNEQFF.

The chain employs TRBV28 and TRBJ2-1; 8 nucleotides align to TRBD2. J lost 6 bases, V lost 7 bases, and 14 bases had no gene match. The CDR3 extends over 16 amino acids. The germline V gene has CDR1 MDHEN and CDR2 SYDVKM. CDR3 bases: TGTGCCAGCATTACTATTAGCGGGAAACCTGGCAATGAGCAGTTCTTC. Its translation: CASITISGKPGNEQFF.

The gene calls are TRBV29-1 and TRBJ2-1, with 8 bases that match TRBD2. Germline-derived CDR1 and CDR2 are SQVTM and ANQGSEA. The CDR3 runs to 14 residues. With 7 bases clipped from V and 7 bases from J, the junction kept 12 bases outside the gene matches. CDR3 region: CSGGLASMGNEQFF. CDR3 nucleotides: TGCAGCGGAGGACTAGCTTCGATGGGTAATGAGCAGTTCTTC.

This clone was seen only once. The chain links TRBV13 to TRBJ2-7; 9 positions agree with TRBD1. The CDR3 is 16 amino acids. From germline, CDR1 is PRHDT and CDR2 FYEKMQ (reference sequence). With V trimmed by 6 bases and J by 2 bases, 11 bases remained unmatched. CDR3 nucleotides: TGTGCCAGCAGTCCATGGGGACAGGGCCGGGCCTACGAGCAGTACTTC. Protein: CASSPWGQGRAYEQYF.

CDR3 sequence: CASSPARVAGGNEQFF. The DNA for the CDR3 is TGTGCCAGCAGCCCCGCCCGGGTAGCGGGAGGTAATGAGCAGTTCTTC. The chain uses TRBV5-4 and TRBJ2-1; 10 bases are shared with TRBD2. Germline V CDR1 and CDR2: SGHNT, YYREEE (reference sequence). This CDR3 is 16 amino acids long. The J segment lost 7 bases and the V segment lost 4 bases, leaving 11 bases of the junction unmatched.

This chain uses TRBV4-1 with TRBJ1-1; weak D call: TRBD1 (6 bases). V was clipped by 5 bases and J by 5 bases, with 27 bases between them. The CDR3 is 18 amino acids. Germline assignment: CDR1 MGHRA and CDR2 YSYEKL. CDR3 amino acids: CASSSGGGGRGIGTEAFF. In DNA form, the CDR3 reads TGCGCCAGCAGCTCAGGAGGGGGGGGGAGGGGGATTGGGACTGAAGCTTTCTTT.

In DNA form, the CDR3 reads TGTGCCAGCAGCTTAGTGGAAGTGGGGGGAGGCTACACCTTC. This sequence encodes CASSLVEVGGGYTF. The chain links TRBV5-5 to TRBJ1-2; perhaps TRBD1 as D (5 bases). Germline V gene sequence: CDR1 SGHKS, CDR2 YYEKEE (reference sequence). Trimming shortened V by 2 bases and J by 8 bases, and 16 bases separated the two germline ends. The CDR3 length is 14 residues.

This clone was counted between two and nine times. The rearrangement joins TRBV6-4 to TRBJ1-2; D call uncertain. V gave up 3 bases and J gave up 0 bases, with 8 bases separating them. Germline V gene sequence: CDR1 MRHNA, CDR2 SNTAGT. CDR3 size: 14 residues. DNA for the CDR3: TGTGCCAGCAGTGAAACAGCCGCTAACTATGGCTACACCTTC. Amino acids: CASSETAANYGYTF.

The chain is built from TRBV30 and TRBJ1-1; D may be TRBD1 (5 bases). The CDR3 is made up of 13 amino acids. Germline V gives CDR1 GTSNPN, CDR2 SVGIG (reference sequence). V was pared by 5 bases and J by 0 bases, with 10 bases between. CDR3 sequence reads: CAWSSGMNTEAFF. The CDR3, as DNA: TGTGCCTGGTCGTCAGGGATGAACACTGAAGCTTTCTTT.

Of note for this clone: The junction departs from the called germline gene at one end, perhaps through a read error. The same CDR3 also results from other DNA sequences found in this sample. V usage is TRBV5-1 and J usage is TRBJ1-2, with TRBD1 matching 9 bases. This CDR3 is 16 amino acids long. Germline assignment: CDR1 SGHRS and CDR2 YFSETQ. DNA for the CDR3: TGTGCCAGCAGCTTGGGACAGGGAATTTCTCCATATGGCTACACCTTC. Amino acid sequence: CASSLGQGISPYGYTF.

This clone was seen only once. The chain carries TRBV7-9 and TRBJ2-3, with 11 nucleotides matching TRBD2. This CDR3 is 16 amino acids long. Unmatched junction bases numbered 4, after V lost 3 bases and J lost 2 bases. CDR1 and CDR2 (germline): SEHNR, FQNEAQ (reference sequence). The CDR3 coding sequence is TGTGCCAGCAGCTTCCCTAGCGGGGGGAACACAGATACGCAGTATTTT. Translation gives CASSFPSGGNTDTQYF.

This chain connects TRBV7-3 to TRBJ2-1, with 12 bases matching TRBD2. Unmatched junction bases numbered 5, after V lost 4 bases and J lost 7 bases. The CDR3 length is 15 residues. Germline V gene data show CDR1 as SGHTA and CDR2 as FQGTGA. The DNA for the CDR3 is TGTGCCAGCAGCTGGACAGGACTAGCGGGAAATGAGCAGTTCTTC. Its translation is CASSWTGLAGNEQFF. Based on the CDR3 plus reference TRBV7-3 and TRBJ2-1, the full variable domain is GAGVSQTPSNKVTEKGKYVELRCDPISGHTALYWYRQSLGQGPEFLIYFQGTGAADDSGLPNDRFFAVRPEGSVSTLKIQRTERGDSAVYLCASSWTGLAGNEQFFGPGTRLTVL.

This clone has a handful of counts. The chain combines TRBV28 with TRBJ1-2; no reliable D call. The CDR3 is 13 residues long. CDR1 and CDR2 (germline): MDHEN, SYDVKM. The V end lost 1 base, the J end lost 5 bases, and 8 bases lay between the germline ends. Here the CDR3 DNA reads TGTGCCAGCAGTTTATTAGGAGAATATGGCTACACCTTC. The encoded protein is CASSLLGEYGYTF.

The CDR3 loop reads CASSEGTDHREQYF. CDR3 nucleotides: TGTGCCAGCAGTGAAGGGACAGACCACCGCGAGCAGTACTTC. The V gene is TRBV6-5, the J gene TRBJ2-7; 7 bases line up with TRBD1. The CDR3 contains 14 residues. Germline V gene lookup returns CDR1 MNHEY and CDR2 SVGAGI. V shed 5 bases, J shed 6 bases, and the junction held 10 bases outside the gene matches.

The V gene is TRBV6-5, the J gene TRBJ2-7, with TRBD2 matching over 8 bases. Germline V gene lookup returns CDR1 MNHEY and CDR2 SVGAGI. The CDR3 totals 16 residues. The V and J ends lost 4 bases and 2 bases, in that order; junction bases with no gene match: 10. The CDR3 spells CASSSFGLAVTYEQYF. CDR3 DNA sequence: TGTGCCAGCAGTTCATTTGGACTAGCAGTTACCTACGAGCAGTACTTC.

The chain couples TRBV5-1 to TRBJ2-7; maybe TRBD2 (6 bases). Trimming pared 4 bases from V and 0 bases from J, leaving 26 bases between. Per germline, CDR1 SGHRS and CDR2 YFSETQ. CDR3 length equals 19 residues. CDR3 sequence (DNA): TGCGCCAGCAGCCCGGGGCTGGGGTCCTTAGCGGTCTCCTCCTACGAGCAGTACTTC. This codes for CASSPGLGSLAVSSYEQYF. The full variable domain, with the rest looked up from reference TRBV5-1 and TRBJ2-7, is KAGVTQTPRYLIKTRGQQVTLSCSPISGHRSVSWYQQTPGQGLQFLFEYFSETQRNKGNFPGRFSGRQFSNSRSEMNVSTLELGDSALYLCASSPGLGSLAVSSYEQYFGPGTRLTVT.

The chain recombines TRBV6-4 with TRBJ2-1; TRBD2 matches at 9 bases. The germline CDR1 and CDR2 sequences are MRHNA and SNTAGT. The CDR3 sequence is 16 residues long. The V gene end was trimmed by 3 bases and the J gene end by 3 bases; junction bases not matched to a gene: 6. The CDR3 nucleotides read TGTGCCAGCAGTGAAAGGGGTAGCGGGAGCTACAATGAGCAGTTCTTC. Its protein product is CASSERGSGSYNEQFF.

For this clone: At one end the junction does not follow the germline gene, possibly because of a read error. This chain joins TRBV7-9 and TRBJ2-2, with 11 bases that match TRBD2. CDR3 length: 18 residues. Looked up from germline, CDR1 is SEHNR and CDR2 is FQNEAQ (reference sequence). CDR3 in amino acids: CSSSSVNSGRARTGELFF. The CDR3 DNA sequence: TGTTCCAGCAGCTCGGTGAATAGCGGGAGGGCCCGCACCGGGGAGCTGTTTTTT.